One sample yielded the 9 T cell receptor beta chains listed below, sequenced in a study of PD-1 blockade in classical Hodgkin lymphoma. No patient escaped relapse after autologous stem cell transplantation, and brentuximab vedotin exposure varied. Magnetic negative selection of thawed PBMCs was the method by which CD4+ T cells were purified. Profiled with immunoSEQ multiplex PCR; TCRdb holds only in-frame clones, not every one. The sample records approximately 17,000 clones, around four fifths being singletons. The sample consisted of CD4+ T cells from blood, taken at baseline. The origin of the receptors is a human donor with classical Hodgkin lymphoma.

V and J are TRBV12-5 and TRBJ1-4; the D is unclear. The CDR3 is 14 residues long. CDR1 LGHNT and CDR2 FRNRAP come from the germline V gene. Between the trimmed V and J ends, which lost 4 bases and 4 bases, there was a span of 10 bases. CDR3 sequence reads: CASGSSRGNEKLFF. The CDR3 DNA reads TGTGCTAGTGGTTCCTCCCGGGGTAATGAAAAACTGTTTTTT.

The J gene is TRBJ1-1, the V gene TRBV10-3; possibly TRBD1 for D (5 bases). The V gene's germline CDR1 is ENHRY and CDR2 SYGVKD. The V and J ends lost 0 bases and 7 bases respectively, with 9 bases between them. The CDR3 contains 13 residues. The CDR3 here is CAISESDRNEAFF. Written as DNA, the CDR3 is TGTGCCATCAGTGAGTCCGACAGAAATGAAGCTTTCTTT.

This clone appeared a single time. This chain links TRBV2 with TRBJ2-3, with D unclear. The CDR3 totals 13 residues. Germline CDR1 and CDR2: SNHLY and FYNNEI. V lost 6 bases, J lost 0 bases, and 7 bases lay in between. CDR3 amino acids: CASRAPSTDTQYF. The CDR3 bases are TGTGCCAGCAGAGCCCCTAGCACAGATACGCAGTATTTT.

The chain uses TRBV19 and TRBJ1-2; D is ambiguous. Germline assignment: CDR1 LNHDA and CDR2 SQIVND (reference sequence). Trimming took 4 bases from V and 0 from J, leaving 12 bases between them. The CDR3 has 15 residues. Here the CDR3 reads CASSTAARANYGYTF. Here the CDR3 DNA reads TGTGCCAGTAGTACCGCAGCCCGGGCTAACTATGGCTACACCTTC.

V gene TRBV2 combines with J gene TRBJ2-7; 9 bases are a match to TRBD1. CDR3 size: 14 residues. Germline-derived CDR1 and CDR2 are SNHLY and FYNNEI. J lost 0 bases, V lost 6 bases, and 3 bases had no gene match. The CDR3 sequence is CASSPDRGSYEQYF. DNA of the CDR3: TGTGCCAGCAGCCCGGACAGGGGCTCCTACGAGCAGTACTTC.

In regard to this clone: Germline is not matched at one junction end, which may reflect a read error. The J gene is TRBJ1-1, the V gene TRBV5-1; maybe TRBD1 (5 bases). This CDR3 is 15 amino acids long. Germline V gives CDR1 SGHRS, CDR2 YFSETQ. DNA of the CDR3: TGCGCCAGCAGCTTGGATAGCAGGGTGAAGACTGAAGCTTTCTTT. It specifies CASSLDSRVKTEAFF.

V gene TRBV6-6 combines with J gene TRBJ2-2, with TRBD2 as a possible D gene (5 bases). The germline CDR1 and CDR2 sequences are MNHNY and SVGAGI (reference sequence). V lost 6 bases to trimming and J lost 6 bases, with 11 bases between them. The CDR3 runs to 13 residues. The DNA for the CDR3 is TGTGCCAGCAGCGAACTAGGCCCCGGGGAGCTGTTTTTT. Encoded protein: CASSELGPGELFF.

This chain links TRBV28 with TRBJ2-1; D may be TRBD2 (6 bases). Trimming took off 5 bases at V and 8 bases at J, with 19 bases between the two ends. CDR1 and CDR2 (germline): MDHEN, SYDVKM. The CDR3 covers 15 residues. The CDR3 is CASSQRLVLAYEQFF. For the CDR3, the DNA is TGTGCCAGCAGTCAAAGACTAGTCCTTGCCTATGAGCAGTTCTTC.

V and J are TRBV7-2 and TRBJ2-5, with D uncertain. Between the trimmed V and J ends, which lost 6 bases and 7 bases, there was a span of 12 bases. The CDR3 runs to 12 residues. CDR1 and CDR2 (germline): SGHTA, FQGNSA. The CDR3 loop reads CASRFEGGTQYF. The CDR3, as DNA: TGTGCCAGCAGATTCGAAGGCGGGACCCAGTACTTC.